Listed here is a single T cell receptor (beta chain). No antigen is known for it. Amplified regions were TCR beta CDR3 sequences from RNA transcripts. First-round RT-PCR targeting the TCR CDR3 was performed with the HTBI primer set. TCRdb reprocessed the multiplex PCR reads via MiXCR and lists one record per CDR3 protein. This sample has approximately 430,000 distinct CDR3 sequences; 15% to 19% occur once, and the top ten carry 11% to 15%. The source of the sample is a study of T cells in Graves' hyperthyroidism and ophthalmopathy. The wider study: Peripheral blood was secured at the point of initial diagnosis, before any treatment. General study results and limits: Blood also contained most expanded thyroid clonotypes above 0.001.

The V gene lost 9 bases and the J gene lost 7 bases, with 16 bases spanning the gap. Germline CDR1 and CDR2: LNHDA and SQIVND (reference sequence). The CDR3 sequence is 13 residues long. Exclusion followed for patients with uncontrolled infection, other autoimmune disease, pregnancy or lactation. The receptor comes from a woman aged 18-30 years with Graves' hyperthyroidism. Material: blood. The V and J genes are TRBV19 and TRBJ2-1, with a tentative D call TRBD2 (6 bases). The CDR3 sequence: CASFGSAANEQFF. CDR3 nucleotide sequence: TGTGCCAGCTTCGGGAGTGCCGCGAATGAGCAGTTCTTC.